This T cell receptor (beta chain) was identified during a study of blood T cell repertoires in COVID-19. Study-wide background: Spain, Italy and the United States supplied samples that represented acute and convalescent COVID-19. PBMCs, B-cell-depleted T cells, or T cells provided the cDNA or gDNA that made up the material.

V gave up 6 bases and J gave up 3 bases, with 13 bases separating them. Germline loops: CDR1 SGHNT, CDR2 YYREEE (reference sequence). The CDR3 length is 13 residues. Source study methods: Reference gene primer amplification gave estimated nucleated cell counts. Generated by immunoSEQ multiplex PCR, the TCRdb table keeps only in-frame clones and is missing some. The V and J calls and clone size are taken from that table; D and trimming were inferred from the DNA. The table shows about 210,000 clones, with about four fifths occurring only once. This TCR came from a woman aged 50 to 60 with active or convalescent COVID-19. The sequenced sample consisted of peripheral blood. The V call is TRBV5-4, the J call TRBJ2-7; D not certain. The CDR3 is CASILGSNYEQYF. CDR3 DNA: TGTGCCAGCATCCTCGGTAGTAACTACGAGCAGTACTTC.